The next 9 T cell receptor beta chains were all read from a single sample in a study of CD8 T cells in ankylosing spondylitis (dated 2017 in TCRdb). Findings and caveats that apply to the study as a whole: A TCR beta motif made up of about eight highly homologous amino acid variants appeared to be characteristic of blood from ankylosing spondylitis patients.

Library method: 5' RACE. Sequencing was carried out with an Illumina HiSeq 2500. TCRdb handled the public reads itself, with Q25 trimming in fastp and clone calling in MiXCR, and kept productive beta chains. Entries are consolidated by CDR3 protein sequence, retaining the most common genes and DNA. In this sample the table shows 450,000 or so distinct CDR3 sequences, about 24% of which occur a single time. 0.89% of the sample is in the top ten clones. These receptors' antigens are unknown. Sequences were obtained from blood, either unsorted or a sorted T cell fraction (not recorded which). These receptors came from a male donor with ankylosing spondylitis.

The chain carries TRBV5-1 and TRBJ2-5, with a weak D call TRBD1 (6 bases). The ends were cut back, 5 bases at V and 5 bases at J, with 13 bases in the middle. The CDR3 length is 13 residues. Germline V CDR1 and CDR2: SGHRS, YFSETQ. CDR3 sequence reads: CASRKGGPETQYF. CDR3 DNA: TGCGCCAGCAGGAAAGGGGGACCGGAGACCCAGTACTTC.

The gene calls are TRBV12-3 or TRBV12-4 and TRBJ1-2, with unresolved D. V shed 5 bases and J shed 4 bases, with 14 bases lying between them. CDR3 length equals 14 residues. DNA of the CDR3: TGTGCCAGCAGTCCCGAAGGGAATTTCTATGGCTACACCTTC. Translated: CASSPEGNFYGYTF.

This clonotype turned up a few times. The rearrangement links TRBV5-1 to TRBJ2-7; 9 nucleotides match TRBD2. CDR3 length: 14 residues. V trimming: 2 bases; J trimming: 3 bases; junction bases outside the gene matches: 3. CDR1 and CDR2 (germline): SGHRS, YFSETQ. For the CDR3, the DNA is TGCGCCAGCAGCTTTAGCGGGAGCAACTACGAGCAGTACTTC. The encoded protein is CASSFSGSNYEQYF.

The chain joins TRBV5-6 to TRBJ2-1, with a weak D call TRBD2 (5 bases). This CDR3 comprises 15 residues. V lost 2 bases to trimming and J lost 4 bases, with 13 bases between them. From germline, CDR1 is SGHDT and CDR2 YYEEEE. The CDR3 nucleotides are TGTGCCAGCAGCTTTAATGACGGGATATACAATGAGCAGTTCTTC. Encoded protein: CASSFNDGIYNEQFF. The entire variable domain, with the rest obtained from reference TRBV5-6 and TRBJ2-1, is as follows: DAGVTQSPTHLIKTRGQQVTLRCSPKSGHDTVSWYQQALGQGPQFIFQYYEEEERQRGNFPDRFSGHQFPNYSSELNVNALLLGDSALYLCASSFNDGIYNEQFFGPGTRLTVL.

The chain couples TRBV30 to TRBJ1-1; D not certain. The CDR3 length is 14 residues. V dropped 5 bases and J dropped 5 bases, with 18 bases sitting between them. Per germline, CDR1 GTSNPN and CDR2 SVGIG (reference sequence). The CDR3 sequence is CAWAPGPSGTEAFF. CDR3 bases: TGTGCCTGGGCACCCGGGCCCAGTGGGACTGAAGCTTTCTTT.

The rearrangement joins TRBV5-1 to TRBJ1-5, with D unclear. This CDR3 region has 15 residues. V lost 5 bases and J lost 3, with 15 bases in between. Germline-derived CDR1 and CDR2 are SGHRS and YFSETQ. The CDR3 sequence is CASRPDGRVNQPQHF. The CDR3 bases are TGCGCCAGCAGACCAGATGGACGGGTCAATCAGCCCCAGCATTTT.

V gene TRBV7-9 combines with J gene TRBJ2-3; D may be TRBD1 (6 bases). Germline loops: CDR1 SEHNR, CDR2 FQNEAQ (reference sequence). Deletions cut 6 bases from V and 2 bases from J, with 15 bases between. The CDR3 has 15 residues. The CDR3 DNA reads TGTGCCAGCAGGGTTTTCCAGGGGTACACAGATACGCAGTATTTT. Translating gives CASRVFQGYTDTQYF.

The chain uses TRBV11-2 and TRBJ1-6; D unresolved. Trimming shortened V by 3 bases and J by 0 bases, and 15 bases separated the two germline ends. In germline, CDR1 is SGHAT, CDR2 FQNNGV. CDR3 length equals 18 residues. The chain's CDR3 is CASSLIGNPNSYNSPLHF. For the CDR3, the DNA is TGTGCCAGCAGCTTGATCGGGAACCCGAACTCCTATAATTCACCCCTCCACTTT.

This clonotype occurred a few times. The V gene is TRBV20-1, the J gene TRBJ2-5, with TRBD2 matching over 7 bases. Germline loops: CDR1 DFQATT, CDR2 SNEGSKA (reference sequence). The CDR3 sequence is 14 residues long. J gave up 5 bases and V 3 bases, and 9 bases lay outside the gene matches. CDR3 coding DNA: TGCAGTGCTAGCCCGGCGGGAGTGGGTGAGACCCAGTACTTC. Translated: CSASPAGVGETQYF.